This note documents a single TCR beta chain sequence. Profiled with immunoSEQ multiplex PCR; TCRdb holds only in-frame clones, not every one. The repertoire holds 210,000 or so clones, with around 90% as singletons. This sample stems from a study of blood T cell repertoires in COVID-19. Turning to the study itself: COVID-19 samples collected from the United States, Italy and Spain covered acute and convalescent phases. The cDNA or gDNA used as material had been derived from T cells, B-cell-depleted T cells, or PBMCs.

Per germline, CDR1 SGHVS and CDR2 FNYEAQ. J was trimmed by 2 bases and V by 3 bases; bases with no gene match: 5. CDR3 length: 15 residues. The rearrangement joins TRBV7-6 to TRBJ1-1; the match to TRBD1 covers 8 bases. What was sequenced was peripheral blood. The clonotype originates from a middle-aged man with acute or convalescent COVID-19. The CDR3 coding sequence is TGTGCCAGCAGCTTTTCTGGACAGGGAAACACTGAAGCTTTCTTT. Translation: CASSFSGQGNTEAFF.